This T cell receptor beta chain derives from a study of T cells in Graves' hyperthyroidism and ophthalmopathy. CDR3 length equals 16 residues. V lost 6 bases to trimming and J lost 2 bases, with 17 bases between them. Per the germline V gene, CDR1 is MNHNS and CDR2 is SASEGT. Amplification yielded TCR beta CDR3 regions, with RNA transcripts as the source. TCR CDR3 regions were first amplified by RT-PCR with HTBI primers. TCRdb analysed the multiplex PCR reads with MiXCR anew, one entry per CDR3 protein. Among about half a million distinct CDR3 sequences listed, around 21% were seen once. The sequenced sample was blood. The genes are TRBV6-1 and TRBJ1-5; possible D gene TRBD1, 5 bases. The clonotype originates from a man aged 18 to 35 with Graves' hyperthyroidism. CDR3 region: CASSPGQGRGNQPQHF. The CDR3 nucleotides read TGTGCCAGCAGCCCGGGGCAGGGACGGGGCAATCAGCCCCAGCATTTT.